These T cell receptor beta chains were read from a single sample in a study of blood T cell repertoires in COVID-19. Profiled with immunoSEQ multiplex PCR; TCRdb holds only in-frame clones, not every one. The sample contains around 130,000 clones, 65% to 85% of which appear only once. Input material: PBMCs or T cells enriched from blood (not recorded which). The receptors shown here come from a woman in her 30s who had recovered from COVID-19. The CDR3 runs from the conserved cysteine through the conserved F or W. Size is stated for part of the rows, as once, few or many counts, or as a class when the clone is expanded.

J gene | clone size | V gene | CDR3 protein
TRBJ2-7 | NA | TRBV7-2 | CASSLESSRTYEQYF
TRBJ1-1 | NA | TRBV18 | CASSRRQFEAFF
TRBJ1-5 | NA | TRBV11-3 | CASNLRGTDYYSNQPQHF
TRBJ2-2 | NA | TRBV19 | CASSFGGPGELFF
TRBJ1-1 | NA | TRBV12-3/TRBV12-4 | CASSAQGVGGAFF
TRBJ1-6 | NA | TRBV11-2 | CASSFGAGQSPLHF
TRBJ2-2 | once | TRBV5-4 | CASSFSVGRDSGELFF
TRBJ1-4 | once | TRBV11-1 | CASSYTGTVGNEKLFF
TRBJ2-7 | NA | TRBV5-1 | CASSSRDSTYEQYF
TRBJ1-5 | NA | TRBV6-2/TRBV6-3 | CASSHPIRGTGNQPQHF
TRBJ1-6 | once | TRBV9 | CASSVSVSSYNSPLHF
TRBJ1-5 | NA | TRBV7-2 | CASSLSNQPQHF
TRBJ1-2 | NA | TRBV2 | CASQVGYSGYTF
TRBJ2-7 | NA | TRBV5-1 | CASSLDREIHEQYF
TRBJ1-4 | NA | TRBV30 | CAWSVQGQGSEKLFF
TRBJ1-5 | NA | TRBV7-2 | CASSSTRVGNQPQHF
TRBJ1-4 | few | TRBV28 | CASSFTGAGKLFF
TRBJ2-1 | NA | TRBV2 | CASSDGGRGYYNEQFF
TRBJ2-2 | NA | TRBV6-5 | CASGTGVTGELFF
TRBJ1-5 | NA | TRBV3-1/TRBV3-2 | CASSQNRGGNQPQHF
TRBJ1-1 | NA | TRBV18 | CASSPWGLEAFF
TRBJ1-2 | NA | TRBV27 | CASSLSPGGGYTF
TRBJ1-6 | NA | TRBV28 | CASRERSSYNSPLHF
TRBJ2-7 | NA | TRBV27 | CASRASGRALEQYF
TRBJ1-1 | NA | TRBV4-2 | CASGQGRNTEAFF
TRBJ2-2 | NA | TRBV30 | CAWREGTSEVGELFF
TRBJ1-2 | NA | TRBV15 | CATSRDREAYGYTF